This entry lists 32 T cell receptor beta chains sequenced from one sample in a study of cytomegalovirus exposure and HLA in healthy donors. The PCR contained 60 Vbeta and 13 Jbeta primers. Assay used: immunoSEQ multiplex PCR; TCRdb lists only in-frame clones, some missing. Among about 150,000 clones listed, 74% were seen once. Sequenced sample: PBMCs. The receptors were gathered from a young man in good health and CMV-seronegative.

V is TRBV9 and J is TRBJ2-3; 8 nucleotides align to TRBD2. The V and J ends lost 0 bases and 4 bases, in that order; junction bases with no gene match: 4. Germline-derived CDR1 and CDR2 are SGDLS and YYNGEE. The CDR3 has 15 residues. CDR3 loop: CASSVASGSPDTQYF. CDR3 nucleotide sequence: TGTGCCAGCAGCGTAGCGAGCGGGAGTCCAGATACGCAGTATTTT.

This chain connects TRBV19 to TRBJ2-1; TRBD2 is a possible D gene (5 bases). Germline-derived CDR1 and CDR2 are LNHDA and SQIVND (reference sequence). The CDR3 contains 13 residues. V lost 2 bases and J lost 7, with 9 bases in between. The CDR3 sequence is CASSISSTNEQFF. CDR3 nucleotides: TGTGCCAGTAGTATATCTAGCACAAATGAGCAGTTCTTC.

V is TRBV7-9 and J is TRBJ1-4; a weak D match, TRBD1 (5 bases). Trimming stripped 5 bases from V and 8 bases from J, with 12 bases between. Germline CDR1 SEHNR, CDR2 FQNEAQ (reference sequence). CDR3 length equals 13 residues. For the CDR3, the DNA is TGTGCCAGCAGCCGATCGGGGGGAGAAAAACTGTTTTTT. Its protein product is CASSRSGGEKLFF.

The V and J genes are TRBV13 and TRBJ1-1; TRBD1 matches at 7 bases. From germline, CDR1 is PRHDT and CDR2 FYEKMQ (reference sequence). This CDR3 spans 14 amino acids. Germline trimming cut 5 bases from V and 1 base from J; bases unmatched to any gene: 4. The CDR3 DNA sequence: TGTGCCAGCAGCGGGGGACAGCCGAACACTGAAGCTTTCTTT. As protein: CASSGGQPNTEAFF.

The count of this clone is one. Likely a read error: the CDR3 ends without its conserved phenylalanine or tryptophan. The chain is built from TRBV6-1 and TRBJ2-7, with D possibly being TRBD1 (6 bases). Looked up from germline, CDR1 is MNHNS and CDR2 is SASEGT. The CDR3 spans 15 residues. V dropped 5 bases and J dropped 1 base, with 15 bases sitting between them. The CDR3 is CASSPSRGLSYEQYL. The CDR3, as DNA: TGTGCCAGCAGTCCTAGCAGGGGTCTATCCTACGAGCAGTACCTC.

The chain has TRBV5-1 and TRBJ1-1, with TRBD1 identical over 8 bases. The J segment lost 3 bases and the V segment lost 0 bases, leaving 7 bases of the junction unmatched. The germline V gene encodes CDR1 SGHRS and CDR2 YFSETQ. The length of the CDR3 is 16 residues. This CDR3 is CASSLEPGGQDTEAFF. Written as DNA, the CDR3 is TGCGCCAGCAGCTTGGAGCCAGGGGGACAGGACACTGAAGCTTTCTTT.

This clone has more than one count but fewer than ten. This chain links TRBV7-2 with TRBJ2-7; 11 bases match TRBD1. Germline values: CDR1 SGHTA, CDR2 FQGNSA. The CDR3 loop spans 17 amino acids. The trim removed 2 bases at V and 2 bases at J, leaving 8 bases unmatched. CDR3 DNA sequence: TGTGCCAGCAGCTTATGGTCTCAGGGACAGGGGGCCTACGAGCAGTACTTC. As protein: CASSLWSQGQGAYEQYF.

For this clone: The junction does not match germline at one end; this may be a read error. This chain joins TRBV28 and TRBJ1-5; 8 bases fit TRBD1. Germline CDR1 reads MDHEN; CDR2 reads SYDVKM. This CDR3 comprises 15 residues. As DNA, the CDR3 is TGTGCCAGCAGTTATCGACAGGGGTCCGGTCAGCCCCAGAATTTT. Its translation is CASSYRQGSGQPQNF.

The genes are TRBV30 and TRBJ1-6, with D unclear. The ends were cut back, 2 bases at V and 7 bases at J, with 12 bases in the middle. Per the germline V gene, CDR1 is GTSNPN and CDR2 is SVGIG (reference sequence). The CDR3 spans 14 residues. Here the CDR3 DNA reads TGTGCCTGGAGTTGGACGGGGAGGAATTCACCCCTCCACTTT. Its protein product is CAWSWTGRNSPLHF.

The chain combines TRBV28 with TRBJ1-5; 11 bases match TRBD1. From germline, CDR1 is MDHEN and CDR2 SYDVKM. The CDR3 sequence is 18 residues long. V dropped 2 bases and J dropped 1; count of bases not matched to a gene: 7. Here the CDR3 reads CASSLGTGGFGSNQPQHF. In DNA, the CDR3 is TGTGCCAGCAGTTTAGGGACAGGGGGATTTGGGAGCAATCAGCCCCAGCATTTT.

This rearrangement joins TRBV9 to TRBJ2-1, with TRBD2 matching 15 bases. The CDR3 totals 16 residues. Unmatched junction bases numbered 5, after V lost 3 bases and J lost 7 bases. CDR1 is SGDLS, CDR2 YYNGEE, per germline. The CDR3: CASSGMGLAGGNEQFF. The CDR3 coding sequence is TGTGCCAGCAGCGGAATGGGACTAGCGGGGGGAAATGAGCAGTTCTTC.

The chain joins TRBV2 to TRBJ2-1, with 9 bases that match TRBD1. The length of the CDR3 is 14 residues. Germline loops: CDR1 SNHLY, CDR2 FYNNEI. V shed 10 bases and J 4 bases; nucleotides not matched to a gene: 8. Here the CDR3 DNA reads TGTGCCACTCTAGGGACAGGGTCGTACAATGAGCAGTTCTTC. Protein product: CATLGTGSYNEQFF.

V and J are TRBV13 and TRBJ2-7; 9 bases line up with TRBD2. The CDR3 is 14 residues long. Per the germline V gene, CDR1 is PRHDT and CDR2 is FYEKMQ (reference sequence). Trimming removed 0 bases from V and 4 bases from J; junction bases left unmatched: 1. CDR3 loop: CASSLGRGGYEQYF. CDR3 in DNA: TGTGCCAGCAGCTTAGGGCGGGGGGGATACGAGCAGTACTTC.

This clone was observed a handful of times. The chain joins TRBV5-4 to TRBJ2-2; D is perhaps TRBD1 (6 bases). V lost 4 bases, J lost 11 bases, and 18 bases lay in between. Germline values: CDR1 SGHNT, CDR2 YYREEE (reference sequence). The CDR3 runs 14 residues. In nucleotides, the CDR3 is TGTGCCAGCAGCCTCCCCGGACAGAAGAGCGAGCTGTTTTTT. Its translation: CASSLPGQKSELFF.

The rearrangement joins TRBV7-2 to TRBJ2-7; maybe TRBD2 (5 bases). The CDR3 contains 16 residues. Germline CDR1 and CDR2: SGHTA and FQGNSA. Trimming shortened V by 1 base and J by 5 bases, and 18 bases separated the two germline ends. The CDR3 here is CASSLDRPGMRHEQYF. The CDR3 nucleotides are TGTGCCAGCAGCTTAGATCGACCGGGGATGCGCCACGAGCAGTACTTC.

This rearrangement joins TRBV5-6 to TRBJ2-1, with a possible D match to TRBD2 (7 bases). Germline V gene lookup returns CDR1 SGHDT and CDR2 YYEEEE. Trimming left V 4 bases short and J 12 bases short, with 11 bases between. The CDR3 loop spans 11 amino acids. The DNA for the CDR3 is TGTGCCAGCAGCGGAAGGGGGGGGCAGTTCTTC. It yields the protein CASSGRGGQFF.

The sample holds a few counts of this clone. The chain recombines TRBV7-9 with TRBJ2-7; TRBD1 matches at 10 bases. Germline V gives CDR1 SEHNR, CDR2 FQNEAQ (reference sequence). The CDR3 consists of 15 residues. J was trimmed by 5 bases and V by 4 bases; bases with no gene match: 8. The CDR3 DNA reads as TGTGCCAGCAGCTCCCAGGGACAGGGGCCCCACGAGCAGTACTTC. The encoded protein is CASSSQGQGPHEQYF.

This chain joins TRBV7-2 and TRBJ2-3; 8 positions agree with TRBD2. The CDR3 consists of 15 residues. Unmatched junction bases numbered 5, after V lost 2 bases and J lost 4 bases. CDR1 is SGHTA, CDR2 FQGNSA, per germline. CDR3 DNA sequence: TGTGCCAGCAGCTTAAGGCGGGGGGCATCAGATACGCAGTATTTT. Translating gives CASSLRRGASDTQYF. The entire variable domain, with the rest obtained from reference TRBV7-2 and TRBJ2-3, is as follows: GAGVSQSPSNKVTEKGKDVELRCDPISGHTALYWYRQSLGQGLEFLIYFQGNSAPDKSGLPSDRFSAERTGGSVSTLTIQRTQQEDSAVYLCASSLRRGASDTQYFGPGTRLTVL.

V is TRBV7-2 and J is TRBJ2-2; 7 nucleotides match TRBD2. The V segment lost 5 bases and the J segment 6 bases; nucleotides outside the gene matches: 18. Germline V gene sequence: CDR1 SGHTA, CDR2 FQGNSA. This CDR3 has 18 residues. CDR3 residues: CASSPTPQKRGGPGELFF. The CDR3 DNA sequence: TGTGCCAGCAGCCCCACGCCCCAGAAGCGGGGAGGGCCCGGGGAGCTGTTTTTT.

J is TRBJ2-5 and V is TRBV7-9; 10 bases are a match to TRBD1. J lost 2 bases, V lost 3 bases, and 3 bases had no gene match. The germline CDR1 and CDR2 sequences are SEHNR and FQNEAQ (reference sequence). CDR3 size: 15 residues. The CDR3 coding sequence is TGTGCCAGCAGCTTCCGACAGGGGGCTCAAGAGACCCAGTACTTC. As protein: CASSFRQGAQETQYF.

The V and J genes are TRBV7-3 and TRBJ2-3, with 7 bases that match TRBD2. CDR3 length equals 14 residues. J gave up 6 bases and V 5 bases, and 8 bases lay outside the gene matches. Germline V gene sequence: CDR1 SGHTA, CDR2 FQGTGA. The CDR3 DNA reads TGTGCCAGCAGCCCTAGCGCGGGGGTGGATACGCAGTATTTT. This gives the protein CASSPSAGVDTQYF.

The gene calls are TRBV18 and TRBJ2-2; D possibly corresponds to TRBD2 (6 bases). The CDR3 runs 16 residues. Germline CDR1 and CDR2: KGHSH and LQKENI. Trimming took off 6 bases at V and 4 bases at J, with 18 bases between the two ends. Here the CDR3 reads CASSVGTPGSTGELFF. CDR3 in DNA: TGTGCCAGCTCGGTCGGGACTCCCGGGAGCACCGGGGAGCTGTTTTTT.

The rearrangement joins TRBV5-8 to TRBJ2-3; the D is unclear. CDR3 length: 11 residues. Trimming took 2 bases from V and 10 from J, leaving 8 bases between them. Germline-derived CDR1 and CDR2 are SGHTS and YDEGEE. CDR3 sequence: CASSFEVAQYF. In DNA, the CDR3 is TGTGCCAGCAGCTTCGAGGTTGCGCAGTATTTT.

The chain carries TRBV27 and TRBJ2-5, with 8 nucleotides matching TRBD2. The assigned J gene may be wrong: the sequence end matches TRBJ2-7 better. The length of the CDR3 is 14 residues. The germline CDR1 and CDR2 sequences are MNHEY and SMNVEV (reference sequence). The CDR3 coding sequence is TGTGCCAGCAGTTCCGGACTAGCAGCCCACGAGCAGTACTTC. This encodes CASSSGLAAHEQYF.

This chain joins TRBV7-9 and TRBJ2-3; 11 nucleotides line up with TRBD1. Trimming took 0 bases from V and 4 from J; bases not matched to a gene: 12. Germline V gives CDR1 SEHNR, CDR2 FQNEAQ (reference sequence). This CDR3 has 19 amino acids. The CDR3 spells CASSLALIRDRGISDTQYF. CDR3 DNA sequence: TGTGCCAGCAGCTTAGCGTTGATACGGGACAGGGGGATTTCAGATACGCAGTATTTT.

The V and J genes are TRBV6-1 and TRBJ1-5, with TRBD1 as a possible D gene (5 bases). Germline CDR1 and CDR2: MNHNS and SASEGT. V was shortened by 3 bases and J by 7 bases, with 13 bases between the two germline ends. The CDR3 covers 14 residues. CDR3 protein: CASSDQGSWQPQHF. CDR3 DNA sequence: TGTGCCAGCAGTGACCAGGGAAGTTGGCAGCCCCAGCATTTT.

The rearrangement uses TRBV19 and TRBJ2-3; 12 bases match TRBD2. This CDR3 is built from 15 residues. V dropped 3 bases and J dropped 6; count of bases not matched to a gene: 4. Germline CDR1 is LNHDA and CDR2 is SQIVND (reference sequence). CDR3 loop: CASSIGLAGSDTQYF. Here the CDR3 DNA reads TGTGCCAGTAGTATTGGACTAGCGGGGAGTGATACGCAGTATTTT.

The gene calls are TRBV6-1 and TRBJ2-5; 11 bases match TRBD1. CDR1 is MNHNS and CDR2 is SASEGT in the germline V gene. This CDR3 has 14 residues. With V trimmed by 1 base and J by 5 bases, 0 bases remained unmatched. In DNA, the CDR3 is TGTGCCAGCAGTGAAGGGGACAGGGGGGAGACCCAGTACTTC. Encoded protein: CASSEGDRGETQYF.

CDR3 in DNA: TGTGCCAGCAGCATAGACAGGGAGGATACGCAGTATTTT. It is translated as CASSIDREDTQYF. The chain uses TRBV5-4 and TRBJ2-3; 7 nucleotides align to TRBD1. The CDR3 covers 13 residues. Unmatched junction bases numbered 5, after V lost 4 bases and J lost 6 bases. The germline gives CDR1 SGHNT, CDR2 YYREEE (reference sequence).

This clone was counted only a few times. The chain carries TRBV11-2 and TRBJ1-4; weak D call: TRBD1 (5 bases). Trimming removed 5 bases from V and 7 bases from J, with 14 bases in between. Per the germline V gene, CDR1 is SGHAT and CDR2 is FQNNGV. This CDR3 contains 14 residues. Here the CDR3 reads CASSPRVLSEKLFF. The DNA of the CDR3 is TGTGCCAGCAGCCCCAGGGTACTAAGTGAAAAACTGTTTTTT.

This clone was recorded a few times. The chain couples TRBV29-1 to TRBJ1-2, with a possible D match to TRBD1 (5 bases). V lost 3 bases to trimming and J lost 1 base, with 9 bases between them. This CDR3 region has 13 residues. CDR1 and CDR2 from the germline V gene are SQVTM and ANQGSEA. The CDR3 sequence is CSVEDTLNYGYTF. CDR3 nucleotides: TGCAGCGTTGAGGACACACTTAACTATGGCTACACCTTC.

The V call is TRBV11-2, the J call TRBJ2-1; possibly TRBD1 for D (5 bases). This CDR3 contains 12 residues. Germline assignment: CDR1 SGHAT and CDR2 FQNNGV. Trimming took off 3 bases at V and 9 bases at J, with 9 bases between the two ends. The DNA of the CDR3 is TGTGCCAGCAGCTTTGTAAGGGGTGAGCAGTTCTTC. This translates into CASSFVRGEQFF. Full variable domain (remainder filled in from reference TRBV11-2 and TRBJ2-1): EAGVAQSPRYKIIEKRQSVAFWCNPISGHATLYWYQQILGQGPKLLIQFQNNGVVDDSQLPKDRFSAERLKGVDSTLKIQPAKLEDSAVYLCASSFVRGEQFFGPGTRLTVL.